This TCR beta chain was recorded in a study of blood T cell repertoires in COVID-19. CDR3 length: 15 amino acids. J gave up 3 bases and V 5 bases, and 8 bases lay outside the gene matches. Germline values: CDR1 SGHVS, CDR2 FNYEAQ. Sequencing was performed with immunoSEQ multiplex PCR; in TCRdb, only in-frame clones are kept and a portion is missing. This sample has over 350,000 clones, with approximately 91% found just once. The rearrangement joins TRBV7-6 to TRBJ2-7; 9 nucleotides align to TRBD1. The TCR originated in a woman aged 40 to 55 who had been exposed to COVID-19. The source material was PBMCs or T cells enriched from blood (not recorded which). The CDR3 DNA is TGTGCCAGCAGCCAGGCCGGGACAGGGAGCTACGAGCAGTACTTC. Protein sequence: CASSQAGTGSYEQYF.